This TCR beta chain came from a study of tumor-infiltrating lymphocytes in localized non-small cell lung cancer. On the study more broadly: Some samples were collected after neoadjuvant chemotherapy; smokers, never-smokers and several histologies were included. Each patient gave resected tumor and non-adjacent uninvolved lung tissue. Study results and limitations: Not all patients were TCR sequenced, owing to tissue quantity.

With respect to this clone: Its antigen is still unknown.

Trimming took off 8 bases at V and 7 bases at J, with 17 bases between the two ends. This CDR3 is built from 13 residues. From germline, CDR1 is LNHDA and CDR2 SQIVND (reference sequence). Using immunoSEQ multiplex PCR, the repertoire was profiled, and TCRdb retains in-frame clones only, with some absent. The table has roughly 12,000 clones, 70% to 90% seen once; the top ten hold under 9%. The clonotype comes from a human donor with non-small cell lung cancer. The rearrangement links TRBV19 to TRBJ2-5, with D possibly called TRBD1 or TRBD2 (6 bases each). Sequenced material: uninvolved lung tissue not adjacent to the tumor. Here the CDR3 DNA reads TGTGCCAGTCGGGGGCGGGGAGTAGGGACCCAGTACTTC. Translated, it gives CASRGRGVGTQYF.